This is a list of T cell receptor beta chains from one sample in a study of T cells after yellow fever vaccination. TCRdb recomputed calls from the 5' RACE reads with MiXCR, one row per CDR3 protein. The table shows approximately 600,000 distinct CDR3 sequences, with 9% to 15% occurring only once. The sample was PBMCs, taken on the day of the yellow fever booster vaccination. Receptors were obtained from a man aged 25 to 40 who received the YFV17D yellow fever vaccine. Each CDR3 is given with its conserved first and last residue. Fields, in order: J gene, V gene, CDR3 length, CDR3 protein.

>TRBJ2-1|TRBV24-1|16
CATSDERTSEANEQFF
>TRBJ1-4|TRBV18|16
CASSRQGPQSNEKLFF
>TRBJ2-7|TRBV11-2|14
CASSSIREAYEQYF
>TRBJ2-7|TRBV7-2|13
CASTDYPSYEQYF
>TRBJ2-1|TRBV7-3|13
CASSKSIDNEQFF
>TRBJ2-1|TRBV29-1|15
CSVESLGQTAGEQFF
>TRBJ1-2|TRBV7-9|16
CASSLKVYRENYGYTF
>TRBJ1-5|TRBV19|14
CASSYPGSNQPQHF
>TRBJ2-2|TRBV18|19
CASSAPDRGLAGDVGELFF
>TRBJ1-6|TRBV20-1|12
CSATDKLSPLHF
>TRBJ2-7|TRBV7-8|11
CASSPQNRQYF
>TRBJ2-5|TRBV7-6|16
CASSRGGLPDQETQYF
>TRBJ2-1|TRBV20-1|13
CSALAGRAGEQFF
>TRBJ2-1|TRBV5-1|15
CASSLRLAANNEQFF
>TRBJ1-2|TRBV6-2/TRBV6-3|15
CASSYPDRVPDGYTF
>TRBJ2-2|TRBV7-2|17
CASSLVPLAGAGGELFF
>TRBJ2-7|TRBV20-1|13
CSGSNAGDYEQYF
>TRBJ1-3|TRBV28|16
CASSLNSPSSGNTIYF
>TRBJ1-1|TRBV11-2|13
CASSWTGSPEAFF
>TRBJ2-1|TRBV24-1|20
CATSDTTGEGGLHFYNEQFF
>TRBJ2-3|TRBV25-1|13
CARGTVSADTQYF
>TRBJ1-2|TRBV14|12
CASSQDRGPYTF
>TRBJ2-2|TRBV5-1|15
CASSPQGPNTGELFF
>TRBJ2-1|TRBV10-3|16
CAARPLAGGSYNEQFF
>TRBJ1-2|TRBV9|14
CASSAGTGAGGYTF
>TRBJ2-2|TRBV5-1|16
CASRQTSGTATGELFF
>TRBJ2-5|TRBV20-1|16
CSASLRVGPYRETRYF
>TRBJ2-1|TRBV5-6|17
CASSLLSGLYSYNEQFF
>TRBJ2-1|TRBV7-2|15
CASSELAGVRGEQFF
>TRBJ2-5|TRBV7-2|12
CASSASGETQYF
>TRBJ1-1|TRBV29-1|12
CSVGKAGTEAFF
>TRBJ2-1|TRBV12-3/TRBV12-4|18
CTCSHRGQREGLLYEQFF
>TRBJ1-6|TRBV6-5|14
CASSYSNGNSPLHF
>TRBJ2-7|TRBV20-1|14
CSARDDGLAYEQYF
>TRBJ2-1|TRBV9|14
CASSVPGQGSEQFF
>TRBJ2-3|TRBV7-9|17
CASSFPDSVTLTDTQYF
>TRBJ2-7|TRBV7-8|16
CASSLARDRATYEQYF
>TRBJ2-7|TRBV12-3/TRBV12-4|12
CASSPPRAEQYF
>TRBJ2-3|TRBV20-1|13
CSATQNSASTQYF
>TRBJ2-7|TRBV12-3/TRBV12-4|13
CASSLGQVNEQYF
>TRBJ2-7|TRBV7-2|16
CASSLSSGAGSYEQYF
>TRBJ2-7|TRBV12-3/TRBV12-4|15
CASSPGQGFWYEQYF